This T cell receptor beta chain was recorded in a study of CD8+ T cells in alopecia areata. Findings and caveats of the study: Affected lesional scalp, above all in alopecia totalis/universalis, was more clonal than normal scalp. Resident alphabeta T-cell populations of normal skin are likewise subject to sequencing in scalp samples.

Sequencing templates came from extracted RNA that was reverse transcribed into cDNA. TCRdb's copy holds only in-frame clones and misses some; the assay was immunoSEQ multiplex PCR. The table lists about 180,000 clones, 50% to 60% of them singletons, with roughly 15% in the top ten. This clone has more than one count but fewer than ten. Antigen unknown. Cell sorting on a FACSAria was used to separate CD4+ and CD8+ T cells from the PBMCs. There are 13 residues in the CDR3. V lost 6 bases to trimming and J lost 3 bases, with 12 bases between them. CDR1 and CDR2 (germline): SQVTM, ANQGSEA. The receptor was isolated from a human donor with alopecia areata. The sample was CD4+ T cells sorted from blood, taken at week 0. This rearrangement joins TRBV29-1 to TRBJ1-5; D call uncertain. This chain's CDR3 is CSVSVGNNQPQHF. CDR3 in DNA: TGCAGCGTGTCGGTGGGGAACAATCAGCCCCAGCATTTT.